The clone carrying this T cell receptor beta chain came up once. This entry is derived from a study of blood T cell repertoires in COVID-19. Here immunoSEQ multiplex PCR was the method, and the copy in TCRdb shows in-frame clones only, minus some. The repertoire consists of 50,000 to 65,000 clones, with nearly 90% occurring once and the leading ten covering 3.5%. The CDR3 extends over 15 amino acids. Looked up from germline, CDR1 is SGHNT and CDR2 is YYREEE (reference sequence). V dropped 3 bases and J dropped 0 bases, with 10 bases sitting between them. Sequencing used peripheral blood. This sequence was found in a man between 45 and 60 years old with active COVID-19. The chain carries TRBV5-4 and TRBJ2-4; D unresolved. CDR3 in DNA: TGTGCCAGCAGCTCCTCTTCGGTAGCCAAAAACATTCAGTACTTC. Translation: CASSSSSVAKNIQYF.